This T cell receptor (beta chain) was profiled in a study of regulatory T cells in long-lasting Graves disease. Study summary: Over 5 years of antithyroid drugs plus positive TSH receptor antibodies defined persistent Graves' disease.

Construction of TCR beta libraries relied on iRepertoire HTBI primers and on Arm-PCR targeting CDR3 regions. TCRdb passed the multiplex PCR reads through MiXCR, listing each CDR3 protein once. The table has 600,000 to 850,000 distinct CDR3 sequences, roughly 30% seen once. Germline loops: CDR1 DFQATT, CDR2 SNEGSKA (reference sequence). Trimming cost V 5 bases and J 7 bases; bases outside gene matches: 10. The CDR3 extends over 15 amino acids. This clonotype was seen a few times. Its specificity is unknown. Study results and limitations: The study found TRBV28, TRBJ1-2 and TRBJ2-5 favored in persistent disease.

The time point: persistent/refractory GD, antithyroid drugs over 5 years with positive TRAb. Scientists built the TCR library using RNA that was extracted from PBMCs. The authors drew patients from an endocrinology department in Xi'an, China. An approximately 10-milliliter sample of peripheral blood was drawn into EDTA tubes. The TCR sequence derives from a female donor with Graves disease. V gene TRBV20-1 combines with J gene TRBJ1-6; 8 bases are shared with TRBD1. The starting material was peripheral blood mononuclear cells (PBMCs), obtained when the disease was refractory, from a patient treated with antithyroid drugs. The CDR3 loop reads CSADRGQAYNSPLHF. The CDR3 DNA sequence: TGCAGTGCTGATCGGGGACAGGCTTACAATTCACCCCTCCACTTT.